These 6 T cell receptor beta chains originate from one sample sequenced in a study of blood T cell repertoires in COVID-19. Produced via immunoSEQ multiplex PCR; TCRdb's table is partial and in-frame only. The table has 130,000 to 150,000 clones, 75% to 85% seen once; the top ten hold about 4%. The sample consisted of peripheral blood. Receptors were obtained from a man aged 55 to 69 with acute or convalescent COVID-19.

The CDR3, as DNA: TGTGCCAGCAGCTTGGTCAGCTCCTACGAGCAGTACTTC. Translating it yields CASSLVSSYEQYF. This sequence joins TRBV5-4 and TRBJ2-7; no reliable D call. Germline-derived CDR1 and CDR2 are SGHNT and YYREEE (reference sequence). CDR3 length equals 13 residues. The germline V and J ends were trimmed by 0 bases and 0 bases, with 4 bases remaining between them. Using reference TRBV5-4 and TRBJ2-7 for the parts outside the CDR3, the full variable domain is ETGVTQSPTHLIKTRGQQVTLRCSSQSGHNTVSWYQQALGQGPQFIFQYYREEENGRGNFPPRFSGLQFPNYSSELNVNALELDDSALYLCASSLVSSYEQYFGPGTRLTVT.

The chain combines TRBV6-4 with TRBJ2-3; tentatively, D is TRBD1 (6 bases). Germline values: CDR1 MRHNA, CDR2 SNTAGT. This CDR3 spans 15 amino acids. Trimming stripped 6 bases from V and 1 base from J, with 14 bases between. The CDR3: CASRGSRGGTDTQYF. As DNA, the CDR3 is TGTGCCAGCAGGGGGAGCAGGGGAGGCACAGATACGCAGTATTTT.

The genes are TRBV24-1 and TRBJ2-1; TRBD2 matches at 13 bases. The CDR3 consists of 13 residues. J was trimmed by 13 bases and V by 3 bases; bases with no gene match: 2. CDR1 and CDR2 (germline): KGHDR, SFDVKD. The CDR3 nucleotides are TGTGCCACCAGTGATGGGGGACTAGCGGGACAGTTCTTC. Translated: CATSDGGLAGQFF.

The rearrangement joins TRBV7-8 to TRBJ2-7; D remains ambiguous. Per the germline V gene, CDR1 is SGHVS and CDR2 is FQNEAQ. V was trimmed by 1 base and J by 5 bases, leaving 6 bases between them. This CDR3 has 12 residues. The CDR3 DNA reads TGTGCCAGCAGCTTAGTCAGTGACGAGCAGTACTTC. Translating gives CASSLVSDEQYF.

This chain connects TRBV5-5 to TRBJ2-2; weak D call: TRBD2 (5 bases). V was clipped by 7 bases and J by 4 bases, with 11 bases between them. The CDR3 spans 13 residues. CDR1 and CDR2 (germline): SGHKS, YYEKEE (reference sequence). The CDR3 DNA follows: TGTGCCAGCCGTCGGGGTAGCACCGGGGAGCTGTTTTTT. It codes for CASRRGSTGELFF.

The chain has TRBV5-6 and TRBJ2-2; TRBD2 might be the D (6 bases). V was shortened by 4 bases and J by 8 bases, with 15 bases between the two germline ends. CDR1 and CDR2 (germline): SGHDT, YYEEEE. The CDR3 consists of 14 residues. The CDR3 nucleotides read TGTGCCAGCAGCACGCTAGCGTTGAGGGGGGAGCTGTTTTTT. This codes for CASSTLALRGELFF.